This T cell receptor (beta chain) was recovered during a study of cytomegalovirus exposure and HLA in healthy donors. Study-wide findings and caveats: A link between a missense DCLRE1C variant and TCR beta V- and J-gene trimming emerged from a later analysis. A later analysis reportedly found that, within productive TCRs, an Asian-associated ancestry cluster had fewer N-insertions than the mean observed across the roughly 610 donors.

Primers for the PCR totalled 60 Vbeta and 13 Jbeta. Method: immunoSEQ multiplex PCR; TCRdb's copy keeps in-frame clones and lacks some. The sample has under 200,000 clones; 68% are singletons. Notes on this clone: The target antigen is unknown.

This CDR3 region has 15 residues. Germline V gene lookup returns CDR1 SGHNT and CDR2 YYREEE (reference sequence). Trimming removed 0 bases from V and 10 bases from J, with 14 bases in between. The clonotype comes from a woman aged 35 to 49 in good health and CMV-seropositive. The V and J genes are TRBV5-4 and TRBJ1-6; D is uncertain. Sequenced sample: PBMCs. The CDR3 reads CASSLDLTFTSPLHF. CDR3 nucleotides: TGTGCCAGCAGCTTGGACCTCACTTTTACCTCACCCCTCCACTTT.